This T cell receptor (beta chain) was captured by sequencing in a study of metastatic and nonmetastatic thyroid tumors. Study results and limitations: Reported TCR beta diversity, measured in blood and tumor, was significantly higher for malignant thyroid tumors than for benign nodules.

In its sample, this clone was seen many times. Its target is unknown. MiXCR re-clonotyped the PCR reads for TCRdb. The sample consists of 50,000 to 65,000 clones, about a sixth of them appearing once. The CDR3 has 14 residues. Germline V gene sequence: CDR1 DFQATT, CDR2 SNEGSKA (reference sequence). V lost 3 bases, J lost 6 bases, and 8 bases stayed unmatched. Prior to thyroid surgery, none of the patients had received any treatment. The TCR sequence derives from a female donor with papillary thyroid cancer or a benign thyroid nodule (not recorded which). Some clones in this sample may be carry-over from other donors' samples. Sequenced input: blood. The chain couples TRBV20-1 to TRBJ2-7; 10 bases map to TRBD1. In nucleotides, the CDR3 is TGCAGTGCTAGGGCGCCGGGACAGGGGTCCGAGCAGTACTTC. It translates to CSARAPGQGSEQYF.